This T cell receptor (beta chain) was found in a study of T cell responses to AZD1222 COVID-19 vaccine. Concerning this clone itself: The target antigen is unknown.

Using immunoSEQ multiplex PCR, the repertoire was profiled, and TCRdb retains in-frame clones only, with some absent. Counted here are tens of thousands of clones, roughly 87% occurring once; the ten biggest clones make up approximately 2.1%. Whole-study results and caveats: Only 5 or 6 people who got AZD1222 tested seropositive at baseline. Two AZD1222 doses significantly raised spike-specific TCR breadth and depth over controls. Donors were chiefly white British, with a greater number of females, and clonal diversity was perhaps underestimated. Along spike, vaccine-associated CD4 TCRs were found throughout, with dominance at 160-218 and 743-854.

The CDR3 is made up of 17 amino acids. The V gene lost 0 bases and the J gene lost 11 bases, with 24 bases spanning the gap. In germline, CDR1 is LNHNV, CDR2 YYDKDF (reference sequence). The V call is TRBV15, the J call TRBJ2-3, with D tentatively TRBD1 or TRBD2 (5 bases each). The source was peripheral blood, collected on day 0 of AZD1222 vaccination. This sequence originates from an adult in good health. The CDR3 sequence: CATSRESRDQPRGRQYF. The CDR3 DNA reads TGTGCCACCAGCAGAGAGAGCCGGGACCAACCCCGAGGGAGGCAGTATTTT.